The clone carrying this T cell receptor beta chain has just a few counts. This record belongs to a study of CD8+CD57+ T cells in acquired aplastic anemia. TCR beta VDJ and CDR3 profiling used genomic DNA as template. TCRdb reanalysed the reads using MiXCR and keeps one entry per CDR3 protein. The table includes some 140,000 distinct CDR3 sequences, roughly 49% detected once. Whoever was chosen for sequencing had shown CD8+CD57+ cell expansion by flow cytometry. This CDR3 spans 15 amino acids. Germline loops: CDR1 KGHDR, CDR2 SFDVKD. V trimming: 7 bases; J trimming: 0 bases; junction bases outside the gene matches: 4.

The TCR comes from a human donor with aplastic anemia. The V call is TRBV24-1, the J call TRBJ2-1, with 8 bases aligning to TRBD1. Sequencing was done on a sample of sorted CD4+, CD8+, or CD8+CD57+ T cells (not recorded which) from PBMCs. The CDR3 is CATSARGRSYNEQFF. Here the CDR3 DNA reads TGTGCCACCAGCGCCAGGGGGCGCTCCTACAATGAGCAGTTCTTC.